Below are 29 T cell receptor beta chains sequenced from a single sample in a study of blood T cell repertoires in COVID-19. This table comes from immunoSEQ multiplex PCR, and its TCRdb copy is limited to in-frame clones, with some not included. There are 200,000 to 300,000 clones in the sample; around 84% occur only once, and 3.5% to 5% lies in the top ten. The sequenced sample consisted of peripheral blood. The source is a man in his 60s with acute or convalescent COVID-19.

The rearrangement joins TRBV11-2 to TRBJ1-2, with TRBD1 as a possible D gene (6 bases). Trimming shortened V by 7 bases and J by 4 bases, and 13 bases separated the two germline ends. The CDR3 spans 13 residues. Germline V lookup: CDR1 SGHAT, CDR2 FQNNGV. This chain's CDR3 is CASTPGRGYGYTF. In nucleotides, the CDR3 is TGTGCCAGCACCCCGGGCAGGGGCTATGGCTACACCTTC.

The chain employs TRBV9 and TRBJ2-2, with unresolved D. V lost 0 bases to trimming and J lost 5 bases, with 8 bases between them. Germline values: CDR1 SGDLS, CDR2 YYNGEE. This CDR3 is 14 amino acids long. DNA for the CDR3: TGTGCCAGCAGCGTAGGCCCCAGGACCGGGGAGCTGTTTTTT. Translating it yields CASSVGPRTGELFF.

The rearrangement joins TRBV18 to TRBJ1-3, with 8 positions matching TRBD1. Germline V gives CDR1 KGHSH, CDR2 LQKENI. CDR3 length equals 14 residues. The junction had 0 bases not matched to a gene; V was cut back by 2 bases and J by 3 bases. CDR3 coding DNA: TGTGCCAGCTCACCAGGGACAGGTGGAAACACCATATATTTT. It encodes CASSPGTGGNTIYF. Looking up the rest from reference TRBV18 and TRBJ1-3 gives the full variable domain: NAGVMQNPRHLVRRRGQEARLRCSPMKGHSHVYWYRQLPEEGLKFMVYLQKENIIDESGMPKERFSAEFPKEGPSILRIQQVVRGDSAAYFCASSPGTGGNTIYFGEGSWLTVV.

The chain combines TRBV9 with TRBJ2-1, with 12 bases that match TRBD2. From germline, CDR1 is SGDLS and CDR2 YYNGEE. The CDR3 covers 17 residues. J was trimmed by 9 bases and V by 4 bases; bases with no gene match: 14. In nucleotides, the CDR3 is TGTGCCAGCAGCTCAAGACTAGCGGGAGACCTCAGGGGTGAGCAGTTCTTC. Amino acids: CASSSRLAGDLRGEQFF.

This clone was observed a single time. This rearrangement joins TRBV9 to TRBJ2-1; weak D call: TRBD2 (5 bases). The CDR3 has 13 residues. Germline CDR1 reads SGDLS; CDR2 reads YYNGEE. V lost 0 bases and J 10 bases, leaving 11 bases between the germline ends. The chain's CDR3 is CASSVGRRAEQFF. CDR3 bases: TGTGCCAGCAGCGTAGGGCGGCGGGCGGAGCAGTTCTTC. Full variable domain (missing parts from reference TRBV9 and TRBJ2-1): DSGVTQTPKHLITATGQRVTLRCSPRSGDLSVYWYQQSLDQGLQFLIQYYNGEERAKGNILERFSAQQFPDLHSELNLSSLELGDSALYFCASSVGRRAEQFFGPGTRLTVL.

The CDR3 spells CASSQDIGRGVEKLFF. CDR3 nucleotide sequence: TGTGCCAGCAGCCAAGATATCGGCAGGGGAGTAGAAAAACTGTTTTTT. V and J are TRBV4-2 and TRBJ1-4; tentatively, D is TRBD1 (6 bases). V dropped 0 bases and J dropped 8 bases, with 16 bases sitting between them. Germline V CDR1 and CDR2: LGHNA, YNFKEQ. The CDR3 runs to 16 residues.

The chain is built from TRBV5-4 and TRBJ2-5; TRBD2 agrees at 7 bases. The trim removed 7 bases at V and 2 bases at J, leaving 8 bases unmatched. Germline CDR1 reads SGHNT; CDR2 reads YYREEE (reference sequence). The CDR3 sequence is 14 residues long. The CDR3 here is CASRLGLGQETQYF. DNA for the CDR3: TGTGCCAGCCGACTCGGACTAGGGCAAGAGACCCAGTACTTC.

This rearrangement joins TRBV19 to TRBJ2-7; D may be TRBD1 (5 bases). Trimming cost V 5 bases and J 3 bases, with 14 bases left between them. Germline V gene sequence: CDR1 LNHDA, CDR2 SQIVND (reference sequence). CDR3 length equals 14 residues. CDR3 amino acids: CASSPTPGNYEQYF. CDR3 DNA sequence: TGTGCCAGTAGTCCCACCCCAGGGAACTACGAGCAGTACTTC.

This clone is a singleton in its sample. Relative to the germline gene, one junction end is altered; a read error may explain this. V gene TRBV2 combines with J gene TRBJ1-2; 8 bases are a match to TRBD1. CDR3 length equals 11 residues. Germline values: CDR1 SNHLY, CDR2 FYNNEI. CDR3 residues: CASKGQGRTSF. In DNA, the CDR3 is TGTGCCAGCAAAGGACAGGGACGGACGTCGTTC.

The DNA for the CDR3 is TGTGCCACCAGTGATTTGTTTAAGAACACCGGGGAGCTGTTTTTT. Translated: CATSDLFKNTGELFF. The chain couples TRBV24-1 to TRBJ2-2; D is ambiguous. Germline-derived CDR1 and CDR2 are KGHDR and SFDVKD. This CDR3 spans 15 amino acids. V was clipped by 0 bases and J by 1 base, with 5 bases between them.

The chain employs TRBV4-3 and TRBJ2-2; 7 nucleotides agree with TRBD1. The V segment lost 2 bases and the J segment 0 bases; nucleotides outside the gene matches: 6. The CDR3 sequence is 17 residues long. The germline gives CDR1 LGHNA, CDR2 YSLEER. CDR3 DNA: TGCGCCAGCAGCCAAAGGGGGCTCACAACGAACACCGGGGAGCTGTTTTTT. It encodes CASSQRGLTTNTGELFF.

The rearrangement joins TRBV21-1 to TRBJ1-5; TRBD1 is the table's D call and was not checked against the DNA. TRBV21-1 is marked as a pseudogene. The length of the CDR3 is 20 residues. This chain's CDR3 is CASSKRPEMGQDFSNQPQHF. CDR3 DNA sequence: TGTGCCAGCAGCAAACGACCTGAGATGGGACAGGACTTTAGCAATCAGCCCCAGCATTTT.

The chain combines TRBV27 with TRBJ2-3; 10 bases line up with TRBD2. J lost 7 bases, V lost 3 bases, and 7 bases had no gene match. The germline V gene has CDR1 MNHEY and CDR2 SMNVEV (reference sequence). This CDR3 is built from 15 residues. The CDR3 region is CASSFTASGRHTQYF. The CDR3 nucleotides are TGTGCCAGCAGTTTTACGGCTAGCGGGAGACATACGCAGTATTTT.

The chain uses TRBV19 and TRBJ1-5, with TRBD1 matching 7 bases. CDR3 length: 15 residues. Germline assignment: CDR1 LNHDA and CDR2 SQIVND (reference sequence). V lost 4 bases to trimming and J lost 0 bases; unmatched junction nucleotides: 3. In DNA form, the CDR3 reads TGTGCCAGTAGTACCCAGGGGGGTAGCAATCAGCCCCAGCATTTT. Translating it yields CASSTQGGSNQPQHF.

The chain employs TRBV2 and TRBJ2-1, with D possibly being TRBD2 (5 bases). The CDR3 covers 15 residues. Trimming cost V 7 bases and J 5 bases, with 18 bases left between them. Looked up from germline, CDR1 is SNHLY and CDR2 is FYNNEI. The CDR3, as DNA: TGTGCCAGCAAAAGCGGACTGTTGGCTAACAATGAGCAGTTCTTC. This sequence encodes CASKSGLLANNEQFF.

This clone has more than one count but fewer than ten. This chain uses TRBV18 with TRBJ1-1; possible D gene TRBD1, 6 bases. The CDR3 runs to 13 residues. Germline CDR1 reads KGHSH; CDR2 reads LQKENI. V lost 3 bases, J lost 8 bases, and 13 bases lay in between. CDR3 nucleotides: TGTGCCAGCTCACCGGGGGGGGGCGCAGAAGCTTTCTTT. Protein product: CASSPGGGAEAFF.

The chain uses TRBV4-1 and TRBJ1-1, with TRBD1 matching 7 bases. Trimming at V came to 3 bases and at J to 0 bases, leaving 4 bases not matched to a gene. Germline CDR1 and CDR2: MGHRA and YSYEKL. The CDR3 is 15 residues long. The DNA of the CDR3 is TGCGCCAGCAGCCAGGGACAGCAGTTGAACACTGAAGCTTTCTTT. Protein product: CASSQGQQLNTEAFF.

The genes are TRBV11-3 and TRBJ2-3, with 9 nucleotides matching TRBD1. CDR3 length equals 13 residues. V trimming: 8 bases; J trimming: 5 bases; junction bases outside the gene matches: 5. The V gene's germline CDR1 is SGHNT and CDR2 YENEEA. The CDR3: CASGPTGGDTQYF. The CDR3 nucleotides are TGTGCCAGCGGACCGACAGGGGGAGATACGCAGTATTTT.

The count of this clone is one. The DNA of the CDR3 is TGTGCCATAGGTGGACAGACTAATGAAAAACTGTTTTTT. It encodes CAIGGQTNEKLFF. This chain joins TRBV10-3 and TRBJ1-4; possibly TRBD1 for D (6 bases). CDR1 and CDR2 from the germline V gene are ENHRY and SYGVKD. V shed 9 bases and J shed 2 bases, with 10 bases lying between them. The CDR3 totals 13 residues.

The rearrangement links TRBV11-3 to TRBJ2-2; 8 positions match TRBD2. CDR3 length: 15 amino acids. Looked up from germline, CDR1 is SGHNT and CDR2 is YENEEA. J was trimmed by 6 bases and V by 5 bases; bases with no gene match: 8. CDR3 loop: CASSRSGAPPGELFF. The DNA of the CDR3 is TGTGCCAGCAGCCGTAGCGGGGCCCCCCCCGGGGAGCTGTTTTTT.

The chain links TRBV9 to TRBJ2-1; TRBD2 matches at 14 bases. The CDR3 extends over 18 amino acids. V trimming: 4 bases; J trimming: 6 bases; junction bases outside the gene matches: 12. Germline lookup yields CDR1 SGDLS and CDR2 YYNGEE. This CDR3 reads CASSPPTSGGADVNEQFF. CDR3 DNA sequence: TGTGCCAGCAGCCCGCCGACTAGCGGGGGGGCGGACGTCAATGAGCAGTTCTTC.

The chain carries TRBV2 and TRBJ1-2, with D perhaps TRBD1 (5 bases). Trimming removed 1 base from V and 1 base from J, with 16 bases in between. Germline values: CDR1 SNHLY, CDR2 FYNNEI. CDR3 length equals 17 residues. The CDR3 coding sequence is TGTGCCAGCAGTGAAGTTGCAGGACAACCTTATAACTATGGCTACACCTTC. Its protein product is CASSEVAGQPYNYGYTF. The full variable domain, in which reference TRBV2 and TRBJ1-2 provide the parts outside the CDR3, is EPEVTQTPSHQVTQMGQEVILRCVPISNHLYFYWYRQILGQKVEFLVSFYNNEISEKSEIFDDQFSVERPDGSNFTLKIRSTKLEDSAMYFCASSEVAGQPYNYGYTFGSGTRLTVV.

The chain couples TRBV9 to TRBJ2-5; 7 bases fit TRBD2. The CDR3 is 16 amino acids. Trimming cost V 2 bases and J 5 bases; bases outside gene matches: 12. Germline V gene lookup returns CDR1 SGDLS and CDR2 YYNGEE. CDR3 bases: TGTGCCAGCAGCGTCACCTCTGGACTAGTCGGGGAGACCCAGTACTTC. This translates into CASSVTSGLVGETQYF.

The chain joins TRBV6-4 to TRBJ2-1; 7 bases are shared with TRBD2. V dropped 0 bases and J dropped 3; count of bases not matched to a gene: 11. The CDR3 is 18 residues long. The germline V gene encodes CDR1 MRHNA and CDR2 SNTAGT. CDR3: CASSDSSGGSGHYNEQFF. The DNA for the CDR3 is TGTGCCAGCAGTGACTCGAGTGGGGGTAGCGGGCACTACAATGAGCAGTTCTTC.

This clone was counted between two and nine times. The chain links TRBV28 to TRBJ2-1; 10 bases fit TRBD2. This CDR3 region has 19 residues. V was pared by 2 bases and J by 6 bases, with 16 bases of the junction left unmatched. CDR1 and CDR2 from the germline V gene are MDHEN and SYDVKM. Written as DNA, the CDR3 is TGTGCCAGCAGTTTAACGGCGGTATTAACTAGCGGGATCGGCAATGAGCAGTTCTTC. This sequence encodes CASSLTAVLTSGIGNEQFF.

This clone was counted only a few times. The chain has TRBV10-3 and TRBJ1-2; 8 positions match TRBD1. Germline CDR1 ENHRY, CDR2 SYGVKD. The V and J ends lost 0 bases and 8 bases, in that order; junction bases with no gene match: 17. The CDR3 spans 18 residues. CDR3 region: CAISESLGQGSYYRGYTF. The CDR3 nucleotides read TGTGCCATCAGTGAGTCCCTCGGACAGGGCAGCTACTATAGAGGCTACACCTTC.

V is TRBV18 and J is TRBJ1-2, with 8 bases fitting TRBD1. The germline CDR1 and CDR2 sequences are KGHSH and LQKENI. Trimming at V came to 3 bases and at J to 0 bases, leaving 3 bases not matched to a gene. The CDR3 sequence is 15 residues long. CDR3 protein: CASSPEQGANYGYTF. CDR3 bases: TGTGCCAGCTCACCCGAACAGGGGGCTAACTATGGCTACACCTTC. The complete variable domain, with remaining parts taken from reference TRBV18 and TRBJ1-2, reads NAGVMQNPRHLVRRRGQEARLRCSPMKGHSHVYWYRQLPEEGLKFMVYLQKENIIDESGMPKERFSAEFPKEGPSILRIQQVVRGDSAAYFCASSPEQGANYGYTFGSGTRLTVV.

This chain's CDR3 is CASSSQGSNSPLHF. The CDR3 DNA is TGTGCCAGCAGCTCACAGGGCAGTAATTCACCCCTCCACTTT. The gene calls are TRBV5-5 and TRBJ1-6; a weak D match, TRBD1 (6 bases). Trimming took off 3 bases at V and 6 bases at J, with 10 bases between the two ends. Germline V gene lookup returns CDR1 SGHKS and CDR2 YYEKEE (reference sequence). This CDR3 has 14 residues.

V usage is TRBV4-1 and J usage is TRBJ2-2; a possible D gene is TRBD1 (6 bases). The CDR3 extends over 16 amino acids. Per the germline V gene, CDR1 is MGHRA and CDR2 is YSYEKL. V shed 1 base and J shed 6 bases, with 15 bases lying between them. CDR3 sequence reads: CASSQVYRAGAGELFF. CDR3 sequence (DNA): TGCGCCAGCAGCCAAGTATACAGGGCCGGGGCCGGGGAGCTGTTTTTT.